Each of the 16 T cell receptor beta chains below was sequenced from the same sample in a study of cytomegalovirus exposure and HLA in healthy donors. Assay used: immunoSEQ multiplex PCR; TCRdb lists only in-frame clones, some missing. The sample shows under 300,000 clones, about 90% of them seen only once. Sequences were obtained from PBMCs. The receptors were gathered from a woman aged 25 to 39 in good health and CMV-seropositive.

CDR3 protein: CASSLFSSGPPNIQYF. The CDR3 DNA follows: TGTGCCAGCAGCTTATTTTCTAGCGGCCCACCGAACATTCAGTACTTC. The V and J genes are TRBV13 and TRBJ2-4; 7 bases agree with TRBD2. Germline CDR1 PRHDT, CDR2 FYEKMQ (reference sequence). V dropped 2 bases and J dropped 7; count of bases not matched to a gene: 11. The CDR3 length is 16 residues.

The chain uses TRBV27 and TRBJ2-1, with a weak D call TRBD1 (6 bases). CDR1 and CDR2 (germline): MNHEY, SMNVEV (reference sequence). Trimming cost V 7 bases and J 0 bases, with 13 bases left between them. The CDR3 extends over 15 amino acids. This chain's CDR3 is CASTSTGSSYNEQFF. CDR3 DNA: TGTGCCAGCACTTCGACAGGTAGCTCCTACAATGAGCAGTTCTTC.

The chain is built from TRBV9 and TRBJ1-2; 9 nucleotides line up with TRBD1. Germline V gives CDR1 SGDLS, CDR2 YYNGEE. This CDR3 contains 14 residues. Losses at the gene ends were 1 base for V and 4 bases for J; bases not matched to a gene: 2. The CDR3 bases are TGTGCCAGCAGCGTATCGGGACAGGGCTATGGCTACACCTTC. It translates to CASSVSGQGYGYTF.

This clone was observed a single time. The chain uses TRBV5-1 and TRBJ2-3; TRBD2 might be the D (5 bases). Trimming pared 4 bases from V and 5 bases from J, leaving 20 bases between. Germline assignment: CDR1 SGHRS and CDR2 YFSETQ. The CDR3 contains 16 residues. Written as DNA, the CDR3 is TGCGCCAGCAGCCCTTTCGGGGAGTTGGCTCAAGATACGCAGTATTTT. Protein product: CASSPFGELAQDTQYF.

This chain links TRBV12-2 with TRBJ1-1. TRBV12-2 is noted as a pseudogene. There are 14 residues in the CDR3. The CDR3 spells CASRFPPSNTEAFF. In nucleotides, the CDR3 is TGTGCAAGTCGCTTCCCCCCGTCGAACACTGAAGCTTTCTTT.

The V and J genes are TRBV27 and TRBJ1-2; D gene unclear. CDR1 is MNHEY, CDR2 SMNVEV, per germline (reference sequence). Trimming pared 5 bases from V and 1 base from J, leaving 11 bases between. CDR3 length: 14 residues. CDR3 sequence: CASSIRESNYGYTF. For the CDR3, the DNA is TGTGCCAGCAGTATCCGAGAGAGTAACTATGGCTACACCTTC.

The rearrangement links TRBV13 to TRBJ2-5; the match to TRBD1 covers 11 bases. The germline V gene has CDR1 PRHDT and CDR2 FYEKMQ (reference sequence). V shed 4 bases, J shed 0 bases, and the junction held 4 bases outside the gene matches. The CDR3 loop spans 16 amino acids. The CDR3: CASSSPGQGDQETQYF. CDR3 DNA: TGTGCCAGCAGCTCACCGGGACAGGGGGACCAAGAGACCCAGTACTTC.

The gene calls are TRBV30 and TRBJ2-6; 10 bases map to TRBD2. This CDR3 comprises 18 residues. Unmatched junction bases numbered 11, after V lost 2 bases and J lost 4 bases. In germline, CDR1 is GTSNPN, CDR2 SVGIG (reference sequence). DNA for the CDR3: TGTGCCTGGAGTACCGGGCTAGCGGGAGCACCCGGGGCCAACGTCCTGACTTTC. This sequence encodes CAWSTGLAGAPGANVLTF.

The CDR3 region is CASSYFSGRGGTDTQYF. The CDR3 bases are TGTGCCAGCAGTTACTTTAGCGGGAGAGGTGGCACAGATACGCAGTATTTT. The chain uses TRBV2 and TRBJ2-3; 9 bases agree with TRBD2. This CDR3 contains 17 residues. J lost 1 base, V lost 5 bases, and 10 bases had no gene match. CDR1 is SNHLY and CDR2 is FYNNEI in the germline V gene.

The V gene is TRBV5-1, the J gene TRBJ2-5, with TRBD2 identical over 11 bases. Trimming removed 7 bases from V and 3 bases from J; junction bases left unmatched: 8. The CDR3 length is 15 residues. CDR1 and CDR2 from the germline V gene are SGHRS and YFSETQ. For the CDR3, the DNA is TGCGCCAGCTCCTTGGGACTAGCGGCAAAAGAGACCCAGTACTTC. Residues: CASSLGLAAKETQYF.

The chain joins TRBV5-6 to TRBJ2-1, with 10 bases that match TRBD2. CDR1 is SGHDT and CDR2 is YYEEEE in the germline V gene. This CDR3 has 16 residues. The V and J ends lost 0 bases and 9 bases, in that order; junction bases with no gene match: 9. The CDR3 region is CASSLGLAGVLGEQFF. The CDR3 DNA sequence: TGTGCCAGCAGCTTGGGGCTAGCGGGAGTATTAGGTGAGCAGTTCTTC.

The J gene is TRBJ2-5, the V gene TRBV5-8; 9 bases line up with TRBD1. Trimming took 4 bases from V and 4 from J; bases not matched to a gene: 5. Germline V gives CDR1 SGHTS, CDR2 YDEGEE. The CDR3 spans 14 residues. CDR3 DNA: TGTGCCAGCAGCATCGACAGGGGGAGAGAGACCCAGTACTTC. Translating it yields CASSIDRGRETQYF.

The V call is TRBV4-1, the J call TRBJ2-2; 8 bases line up with TRBD2. V shed 4 bases, J shed 3 bases, and the junction held 1 base outside the gene matches. Germline-derived CDR1 and CDR2 are MGHRA and YSYEKL. The CDR3 spans 14 residues. In DNA form, the CDR3 reads TGCGCCAGCAGCCCACTAGCGGACACCGGGGAGCTGTTTTTT. This translates into CASSPLADTGELFF.

In DNA, the CDR3 is TGTGCCAGCAGCACTAGCGGGCACTACAATGAGCAGTTCTTC. Amino acid sequence: CASSTSGHYNEQFF. The chain employs TRBV6-1 and TRBJ2-1; 9 nucleotides align to TRBD2. Germline trimming cut 6 bases from V and 3 bases from J; bases unmatched to any gene: 3. The CDR3 loop spans 14 amino acids. In germline, CDR1 is MNHNS, CDR2 SASEGT.

The chain recombines TRBV2 with TRBJ1-5, with TRBD1 identical over 7 bases. The junction had 5 bases not matched to a gene; V was cut back by 3 bases and J by 6 bases. Per germline, CDR1 SNHLY and CDR2 FYNNEI. The CDR3 length is 14 residues. The CDR3 coding sequence is TGTGCCAGCAGTGAGACAGGGTTTTTTCAGCCCCAGCATTTT. Protein sequence: CASSETGFFQPQHF.

The chain joins TRBV11-2 to TRBJ2-2; 10 bases are shared with TRBD1. Germline V gene sequence: CDR1 SGHAT, CDR2 FQNNGV. J gave up 4 bases and V 3 bases, and 5 bases lay outside the gene matches. CDR3 length: 16 amino acids. CDR3 in amino acids: CASSLWGTGVTGELFF. DNA of the CDR3: TGTGCCAGCAGCTTGTGGGGGACAGGGGTCACCGGGGAGCTGTTTTTT.